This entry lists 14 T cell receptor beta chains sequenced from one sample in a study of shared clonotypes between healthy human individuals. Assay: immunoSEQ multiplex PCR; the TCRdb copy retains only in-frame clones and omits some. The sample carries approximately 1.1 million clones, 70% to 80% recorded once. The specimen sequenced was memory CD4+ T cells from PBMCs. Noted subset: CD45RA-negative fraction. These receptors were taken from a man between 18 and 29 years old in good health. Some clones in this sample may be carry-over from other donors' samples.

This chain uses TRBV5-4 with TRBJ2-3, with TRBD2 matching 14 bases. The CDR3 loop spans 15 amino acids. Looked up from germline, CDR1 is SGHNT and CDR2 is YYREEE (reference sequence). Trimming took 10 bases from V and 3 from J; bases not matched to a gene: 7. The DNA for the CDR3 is TGTGCCGGGGGACTAGCGGGAGTAGGGACAGATACGCAGTATTTT. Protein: CAGGLAGVGTDTQYF.

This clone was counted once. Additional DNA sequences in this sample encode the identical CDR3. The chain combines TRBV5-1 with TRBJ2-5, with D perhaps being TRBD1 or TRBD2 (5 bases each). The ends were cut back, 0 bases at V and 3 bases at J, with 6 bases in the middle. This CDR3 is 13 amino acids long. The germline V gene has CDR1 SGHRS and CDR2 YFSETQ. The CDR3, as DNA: TGCGCCAGCAGCTTGGTGGGGGAAGAGACCCAGTACTTC. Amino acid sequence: CASSLVGEETQYF.

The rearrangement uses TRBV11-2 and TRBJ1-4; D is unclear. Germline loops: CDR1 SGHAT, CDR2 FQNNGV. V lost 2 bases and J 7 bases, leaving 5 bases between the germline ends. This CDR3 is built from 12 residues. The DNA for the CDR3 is TGTGCCAGCAGCTTATACGGTGAAAAACTGTTTTTT. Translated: CASSLYGEKLFF.

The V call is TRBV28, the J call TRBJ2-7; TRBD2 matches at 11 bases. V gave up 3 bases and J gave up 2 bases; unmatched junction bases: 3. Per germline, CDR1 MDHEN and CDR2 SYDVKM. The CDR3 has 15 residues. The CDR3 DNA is TGTGCCAGCAGTTTTAGCGGGAGGGCCCCCTACGAGCAGTACTTC. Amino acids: CASSFSGRAPYEQYF.

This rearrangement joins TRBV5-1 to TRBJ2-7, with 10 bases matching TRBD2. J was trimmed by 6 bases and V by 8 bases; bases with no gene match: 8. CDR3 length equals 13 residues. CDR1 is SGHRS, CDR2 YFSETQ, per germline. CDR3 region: CASASSGSGEQYF. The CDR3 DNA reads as TGCGCCAGTGCCTCTAGCGGGAGCGGCGAGCAGTACTTC. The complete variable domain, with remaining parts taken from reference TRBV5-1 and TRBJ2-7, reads KAGVTQTPRYLIKTRGQQVTLSCSPISGHRSVSWYQQTPGQGLQFLFEYFSETQRNKGNFPGRFSGRQFSNSRSEMNVSTLELGDSALYLCASASSGSGEQYFGPGTRLTVT.

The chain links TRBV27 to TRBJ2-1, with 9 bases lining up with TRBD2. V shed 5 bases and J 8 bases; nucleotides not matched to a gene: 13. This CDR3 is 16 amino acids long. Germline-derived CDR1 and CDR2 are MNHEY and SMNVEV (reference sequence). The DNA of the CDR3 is TGTGCCAGCAGTCCAAATCGGGTAGCGGGAGTTGATGAGCAGTTCTTC. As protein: CASSPNRVAGVDEQFF.

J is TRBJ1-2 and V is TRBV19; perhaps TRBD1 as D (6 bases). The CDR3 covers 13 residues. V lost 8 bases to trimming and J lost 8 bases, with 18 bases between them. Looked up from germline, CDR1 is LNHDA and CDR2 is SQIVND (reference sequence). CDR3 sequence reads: CASLGGSSGGYTF. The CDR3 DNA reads TGTGCCAGTCTGGGGGGCTCCTCGGGAGGCTACACCTTC.

This CDR3 reads CASSPDGYSTDTQYF. CDR3 DNA sequence: TGCGCCAGCAGTCCTGACGGGTATAGCACAGATACGCAGTATTTT. The gene calls are TRBV5-1 and TRBJ2-3; no firm D call. The length of the CDR3 is 15 residues. The V end was cut by 5 bases, the J end by 0 bases, with 13 bases between. Germline V CDR1 and CDR2: SGHRS, YFSETQ.

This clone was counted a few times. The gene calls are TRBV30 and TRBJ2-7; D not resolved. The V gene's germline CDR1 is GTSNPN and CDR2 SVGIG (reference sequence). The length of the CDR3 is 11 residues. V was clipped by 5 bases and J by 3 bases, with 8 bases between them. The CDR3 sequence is CAWERNYEQYF. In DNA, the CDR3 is TGTGCCTGGGAACGTAACTACGAGCAGTACTTC.

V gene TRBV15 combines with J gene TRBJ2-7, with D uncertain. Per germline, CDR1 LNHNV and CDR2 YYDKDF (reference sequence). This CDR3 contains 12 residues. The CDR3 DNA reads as TGTGCTACCGGTAGGCCTCCCTACGAGCAGTACTTC. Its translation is CATGRPPYEQYF. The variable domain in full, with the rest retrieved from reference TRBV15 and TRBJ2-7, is DAMVIQNPRYQVTQFGKPVTLSCSQTLNHNVMYWYQQKSSQAPKLLFHYYDKDFNNEADTPDNFQSRRPNTSFCFLDIRSPGLGDTAMYLCATGRPPYEQYFGPGTRLTVT.

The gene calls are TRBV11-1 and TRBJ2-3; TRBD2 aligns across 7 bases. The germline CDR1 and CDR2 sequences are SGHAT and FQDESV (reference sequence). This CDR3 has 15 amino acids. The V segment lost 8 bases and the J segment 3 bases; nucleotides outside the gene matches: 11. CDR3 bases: TGTGCCAGCTCGGCTAGCGGAGCGGGGACAGATACGCAGTATTTT. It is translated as CASSASGAGTDTQYF. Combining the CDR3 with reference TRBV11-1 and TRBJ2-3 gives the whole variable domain EAEVAQSPRYKITEKSQAVAFWCDPISGHATLYWYRQILGQGPELLVQFQDESVVDDSQLPKDRFSAERLKGVDSTLKIQPAELGDSAMYLCASSASGAGTDTQYFGPGTRLTVL.

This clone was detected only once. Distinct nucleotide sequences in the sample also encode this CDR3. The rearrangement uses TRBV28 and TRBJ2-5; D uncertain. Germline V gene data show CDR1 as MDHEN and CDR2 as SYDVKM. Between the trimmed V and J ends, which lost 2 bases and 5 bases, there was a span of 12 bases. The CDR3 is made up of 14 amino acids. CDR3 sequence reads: CASSLTGGRETQYF. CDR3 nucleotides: TGTGCCAGCAGTTTAACGGGTGGGCGGGAGACCCAGTACTTC.

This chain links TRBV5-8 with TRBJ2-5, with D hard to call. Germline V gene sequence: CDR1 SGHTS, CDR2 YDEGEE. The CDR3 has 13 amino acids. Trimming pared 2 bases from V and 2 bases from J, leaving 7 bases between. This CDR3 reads CASSFAVQETQYF. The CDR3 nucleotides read TGTGCCAGCAGCTTTGCTGTTCAAGAGACCCAGTACTTC.

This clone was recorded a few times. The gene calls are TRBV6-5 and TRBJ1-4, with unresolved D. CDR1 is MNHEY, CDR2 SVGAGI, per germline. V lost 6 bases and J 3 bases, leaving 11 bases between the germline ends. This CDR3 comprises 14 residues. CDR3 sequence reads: CASSRDFANEKLFF. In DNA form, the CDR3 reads TGTGCCAGCAGCCGGGATTTCGCTAATGAAAAACTGTTTTTT.